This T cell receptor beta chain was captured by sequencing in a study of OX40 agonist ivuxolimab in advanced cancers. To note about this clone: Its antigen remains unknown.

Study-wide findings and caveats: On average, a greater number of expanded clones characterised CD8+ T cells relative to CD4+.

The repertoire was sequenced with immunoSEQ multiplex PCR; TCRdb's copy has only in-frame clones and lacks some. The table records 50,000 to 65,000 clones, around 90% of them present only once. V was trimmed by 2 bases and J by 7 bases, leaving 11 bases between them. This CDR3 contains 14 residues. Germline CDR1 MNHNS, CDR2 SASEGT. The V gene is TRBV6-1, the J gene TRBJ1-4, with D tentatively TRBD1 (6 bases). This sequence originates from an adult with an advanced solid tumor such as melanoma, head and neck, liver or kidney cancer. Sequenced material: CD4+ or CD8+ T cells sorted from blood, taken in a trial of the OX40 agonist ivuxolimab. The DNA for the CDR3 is TGTGCCAGCAGTGAAAGGGGGTCGGGTGAAAAACTGTTTTTT. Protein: CASSERGSGEKLFF.